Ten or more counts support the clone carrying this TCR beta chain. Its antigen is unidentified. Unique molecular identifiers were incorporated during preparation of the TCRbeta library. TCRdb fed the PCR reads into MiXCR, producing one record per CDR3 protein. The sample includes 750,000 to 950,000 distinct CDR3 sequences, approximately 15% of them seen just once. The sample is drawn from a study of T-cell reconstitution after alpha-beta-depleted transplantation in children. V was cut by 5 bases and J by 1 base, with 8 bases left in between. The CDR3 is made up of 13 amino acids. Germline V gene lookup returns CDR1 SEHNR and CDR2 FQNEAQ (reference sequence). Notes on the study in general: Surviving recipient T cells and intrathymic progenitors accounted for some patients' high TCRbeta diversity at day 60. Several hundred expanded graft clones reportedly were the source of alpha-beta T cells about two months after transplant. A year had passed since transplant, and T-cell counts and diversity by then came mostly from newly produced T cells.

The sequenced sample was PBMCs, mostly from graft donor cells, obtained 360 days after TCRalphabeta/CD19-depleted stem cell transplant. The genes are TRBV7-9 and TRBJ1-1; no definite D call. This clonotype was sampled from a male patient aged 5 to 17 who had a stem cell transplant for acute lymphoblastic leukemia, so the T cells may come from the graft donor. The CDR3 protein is CASSPGTNTEAFF. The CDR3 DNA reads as TGTGCCAGCAGCCCAGGCACGAACACTGAAGCTTTCTTT.